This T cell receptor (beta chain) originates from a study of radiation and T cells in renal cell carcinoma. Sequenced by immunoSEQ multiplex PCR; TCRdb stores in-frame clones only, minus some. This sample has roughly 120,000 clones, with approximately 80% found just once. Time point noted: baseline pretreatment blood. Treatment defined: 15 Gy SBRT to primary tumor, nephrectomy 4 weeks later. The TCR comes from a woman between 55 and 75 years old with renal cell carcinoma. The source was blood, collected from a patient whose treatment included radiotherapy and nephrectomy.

In nucleotides, the CDR3 is TGTGCCAGCACCCCAGGGGGACAGGGGTACCCCGGGGAGCTGTTTTTT. Its protein is CASTPGGQGYPGELFF. The chain recombines TRBV7-2 with TRBJ2-2; 10 nucleotides align to TRBD1. Germline CDR1 is SGHTA and CDR2 is FQGNSA. This CDR3 is 16 amino acids long. V shed 7 bases and J 6 bases; nucleotides not matched to a gene: 11.